This TCR beta chain was sequenced in a study of a mutant IDH1 vaccine in newly diagnosed glioma. Worth noting for this clone: Its antigen is unknown.

The CDR3 runs to 20 residues. In germline, CDR1 is MNHEY, CDR2 SMNVEV (reference sequence). V lost 5 bases to trimming and J lost 1 base, with 26 bases between them. Regarding time point: week 23, last vaccination. A single vaccine dose contained 300 ug of mutant IDH1 20-mer peptide, and topical imiquimod was used with it. TCRdb keeps only in-frame clones here, not all; method: immunoSEQ multiplex PCR. Of about 67,000 clones listed, about 80% are singletons. Sample: PBMCs, taken from a glioma patient whose treatment included an IDH1 peptide vaccine. The chain joins TRBV27 to TRBJ2-2; TRBD1 might be the D (6 bases). The TCR sequence derives from a man aged 18 to 30 with glioma. The CDR3 sequence: CASSLYPAFQGIGNTGELFF. The CDR3 DNA is TGTGCCAGCAGTCTATACCCCGCTTTTCAGGGGATAGGGAACACCGGGGAGCTGTTTTTT.